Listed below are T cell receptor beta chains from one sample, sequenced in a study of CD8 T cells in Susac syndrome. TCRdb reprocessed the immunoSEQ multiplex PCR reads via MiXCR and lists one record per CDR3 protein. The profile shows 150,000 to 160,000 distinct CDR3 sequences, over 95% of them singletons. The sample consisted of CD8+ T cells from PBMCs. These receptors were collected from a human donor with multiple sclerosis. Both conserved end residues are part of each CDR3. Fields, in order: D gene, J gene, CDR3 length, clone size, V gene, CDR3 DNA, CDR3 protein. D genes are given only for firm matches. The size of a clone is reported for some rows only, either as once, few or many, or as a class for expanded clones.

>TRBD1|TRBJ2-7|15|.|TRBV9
TGTGCCAGCAGCGTTACCGGGACAGGGTCCTACGAGCAGTACTTC
CASSVTGTGSYEQYF
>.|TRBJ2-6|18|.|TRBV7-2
TGTGCCAGCAGCTTAGGGCTTATGCGCTTCTCTGGGGCCAACGTCCTGACTTTC
CASSLGLMRFSGANVLTF
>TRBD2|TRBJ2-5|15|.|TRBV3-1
TGTGCCAGCAGCCGAGACCCTAGCGGGGGAGAGACCCAGTACTTC
CASSRDPSGGETQYF
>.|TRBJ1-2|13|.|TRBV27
TGTGCCAGCAGCCTTTGGCAGGGTGATGGCTACACCTTC
CASSLWQGDGYTF
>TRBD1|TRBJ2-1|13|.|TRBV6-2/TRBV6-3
TGTGCCAGCAACGACAGGGGATACAATGAGCAGTTCTTC
CASNDRGYNEQFF
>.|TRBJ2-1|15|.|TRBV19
TGTGCCAGTAGTATGGGCATATCATCCTACAATGAGCAGTTCTTC
CASSMGISSYNEQFF
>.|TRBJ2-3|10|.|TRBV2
TGTGCCACCGAGACAGATACGCAGTATTTT
CATETDTQYF
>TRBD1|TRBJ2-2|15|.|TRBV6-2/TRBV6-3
TGTGCCAGCAGACTCCAGGGGGCCTCCACCGGGGAGCTGTTTTTT
CASRLQGASTGELFF
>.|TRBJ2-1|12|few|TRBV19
TGTGCCAGTAGTATAGGGTACAATGAGCAGTTCTTC
CASSIGYNEQFF
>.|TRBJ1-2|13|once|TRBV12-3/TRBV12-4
TGTGCCAGCAGCCAAAACAGGGTGGAAGGCTACACCTTC
CASSQNRVEGYTF
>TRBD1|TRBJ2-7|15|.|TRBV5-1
TGCGCCAGCAGCGGGGACGGGACAGGGGGCTACGAGCAGTACTTC
CASSGDGTGGYEQYF
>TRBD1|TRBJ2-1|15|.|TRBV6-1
TGTGCCAGCAGTGCGCGACAGGGGGGAATCAATGAGCAGTTCTTC
CASSARQGGINEQFF
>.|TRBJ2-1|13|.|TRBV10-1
TGCGCCAGCAGTGACCTCACTGGGAATGAGCAGTTCTTC
CASSDLTGNEQFF
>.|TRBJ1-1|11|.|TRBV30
TGTGCCTGGAGTTGGGACACCGAAGCTTTCTTT
CAWSWDTEAFF
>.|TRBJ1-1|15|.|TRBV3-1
TGTGCCAGCAGCCCTCGCCCCTGGGAAGAAGCTGAAGCTTTCTTT
CASSPRPWEEAEAFF
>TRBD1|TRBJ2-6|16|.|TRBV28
TGTGCCAGCATACGGGACAGGGCCTTTGGGGCCAACGTCCTGACTTTC
CASIRDRAFGANVLTF
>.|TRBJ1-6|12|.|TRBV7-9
TGTGCCAGCAGCTCACTGTCATCACCCCTCCACTTT
CASSSLSSPLHF
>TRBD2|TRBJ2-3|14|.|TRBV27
TGTGCCAGCAGTCCGGGACTAGTGTCAGATACGCAGTATTTT
CASSPGLVSDTQYF
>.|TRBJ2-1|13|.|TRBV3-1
TGTGCCAGCAGCCAAGAAAGGGGGAATGAGCAGTTCTTC
CASSQERGNEQFF
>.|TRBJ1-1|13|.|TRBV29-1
TGCAGCGTGGAGGGACGCTCGAACACTGAAGCTTTCTTT
CSVEGRSNTEAFF
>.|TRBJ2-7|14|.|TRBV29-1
TGCAGCGTTGAAGGTGGGGCGGTCGGGTACGAGCAGTACTTC
CSVEGGAVGYEQYF
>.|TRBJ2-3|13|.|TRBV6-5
TGTGCCAGCAGTTATACGGACTCGGATACGCAGTATTTT
CASSYTDSDTQYF
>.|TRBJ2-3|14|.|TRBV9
TGTGCCAGCAGCGTCTCCGGACTCACAGATACGCAGTATTTT
CASSVSGLTDTQYF
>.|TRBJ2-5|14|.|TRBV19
TGTGCCAGTACCAGAGGACACCTCGAGGAGACCCAGTACTTC
CASTRGHLEETQYF
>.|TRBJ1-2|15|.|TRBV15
TGTGCCACCAGCACGGGGCCCGGGGTCGGCTATGGCTACACCTTC
CATSTGPGVGYGYTF
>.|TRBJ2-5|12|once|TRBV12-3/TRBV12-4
TGTGCCAGCAGTTTATCCTTGGAGACCCAGTACTTC
CASSLSLETQYF
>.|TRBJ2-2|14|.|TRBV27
TGTGCCAGCAGTTCCCAGGGGAACACCGGGGAGCTGTTTTTT
CASSSQGNTGELFF
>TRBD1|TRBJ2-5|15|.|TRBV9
TGTGCCAGCAGCGTAGAAGGGACAGGGGAAGAGACCCAGTACTTC
CASSVEGTGEETQYF
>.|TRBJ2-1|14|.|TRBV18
TGTGCCAGCTCACCATACAGTGAATACAATGAGCAGTTCTTC
CASSPYSEYNEQFF
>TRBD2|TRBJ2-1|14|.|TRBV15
TGTGCCACCTCTGACGGGGGGGCCCTCGATGAGCAGTTCTTC
CATSDGGALDEQFF
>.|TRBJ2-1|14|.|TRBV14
TGTGCCAGCAGCCAAGTCGCCTACTACAATGAGCAGTTCTTC
CASSQVAYYNEQFF
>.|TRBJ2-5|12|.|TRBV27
TGTGCCAGCAGTTTACGGGGGGAGACCCAGTACTTC
CASSLRGETQYF
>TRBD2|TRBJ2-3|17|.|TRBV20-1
TGCAGTGCTACGGAACTACTAGCGGGGGGCCACCCAGATACGCAGTATTTT
CSATELLAGGHPDTQYF
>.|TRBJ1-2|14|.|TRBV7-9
TGTGCTAGCACGGTCCTCAGGGACATCTATGGCTACACCTTC
CASTVLRDIYGYTF
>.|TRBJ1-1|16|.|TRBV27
TGTGCCAGCAGTTTATTAGGGGTATCAGAAGGGACTGAAGCTTTCTTT
CASSLLGVSEGTEAFF
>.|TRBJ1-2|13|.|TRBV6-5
TGTGCCAGCAGTTACGGCAGGGAGGGAGGCTACACCTTC
CASSYGREGGYTF
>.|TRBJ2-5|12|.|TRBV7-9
TGTGCCAGCAGCTTATGGGCAGAGACCCAGTACTTC
CASSLWAETQYF
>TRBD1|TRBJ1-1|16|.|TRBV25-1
TGTGCCAGCAGGCATACGAGGGGACAGGGGAACACTGAAGCTTTCTTT
CASRHTRGQGNTEAFF
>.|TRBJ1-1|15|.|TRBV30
TGTGCCTGGAGTGACGGGCGCTCTGGAAACACTGAAGCTTTCTTT
CAWSDGRSGNTEAFF
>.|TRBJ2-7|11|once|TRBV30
TGTGCCTGGAGTGATCGGGGGGAGCAGTACTTC
CAWSDRGEQYF
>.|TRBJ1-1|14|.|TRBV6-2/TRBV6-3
TGTGCCAGCAGTTATAGGGGGTCGAACACTGAAGCTTTCTTT
CASSYRGSNTEAFF
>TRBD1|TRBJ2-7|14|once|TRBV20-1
TGCAGTGTTTCTCCGGGACAGGATTTGTACGAGCAGTACTTC
CSVSPGQDLYEQYF
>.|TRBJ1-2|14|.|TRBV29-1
TGCAGCTCCCAAGGACTGCAGGAAAACTATGGCTACACCTTC
CSSQGLQENYGYTF
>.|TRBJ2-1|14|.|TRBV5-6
TGTGCCAGCAGCTCCGGCGGGGTCGGGCATGAGCAGTTCTTC
CASSSGGVGHEQFF